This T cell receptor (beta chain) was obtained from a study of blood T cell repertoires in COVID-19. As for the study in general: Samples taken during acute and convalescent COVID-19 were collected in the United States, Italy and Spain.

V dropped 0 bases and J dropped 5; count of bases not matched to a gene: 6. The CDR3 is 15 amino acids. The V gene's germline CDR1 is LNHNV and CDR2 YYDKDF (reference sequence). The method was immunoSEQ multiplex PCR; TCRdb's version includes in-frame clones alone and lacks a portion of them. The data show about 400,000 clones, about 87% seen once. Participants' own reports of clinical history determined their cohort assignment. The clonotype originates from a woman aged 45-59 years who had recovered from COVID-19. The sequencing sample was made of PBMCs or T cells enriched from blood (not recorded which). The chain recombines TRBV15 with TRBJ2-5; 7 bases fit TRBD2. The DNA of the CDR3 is TGTGCCACCAGCAGAGAGCGGGGGTCTTGGGAGACCCAGTACTTC. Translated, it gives CATSRERGSWETQYF.